Listed below are T cell receptor beta chains from one sample, sequenced in a study of T cell responses to AZD1222 COVID-19 vaccine. The table came from immunoSEQ multiplex PCR; TCRdb's copy has only in-frame clones and leaves some out. The sample shows 70,000 to 85,000 clones, 83% of them seen only once. The sample in question was peripheral blood, obtained 28 days after the second AZD1222 dose. These receptors were obtained from an adult who received the AZD1222 COVID-19 vaccine. Both conserved end residues are part of each CDR3. The order of the fields is J gene, D gene, V gene, clone size, CDR3 DNA, CDR3 protein. The D gene is left open where the match is weak. Expanded clones are given a class, and other clones once, few, many or no size at all.

TRBJ2-7	-	TRBV28	-	TGTGCCAGCAGTTTATATGGGACCTTGGGAGGCTACGAGCAGTACTTC	CASSLYGTLGGYEQYF
TRBJ2-5	TRBD2	TRBV5-4	-	TGTGCCAGCAGCTTGTCCAGCGGGAGAGGTCAAGAGACCCAGTACTTC	CASSLSSGRGQETQYF
TRBJ2-6	-	TRBV4-3	-	TGCGCCAGCAGCCAAGATGACACGTCTGGGGCCAACGTCCTGACTTTC	CASSQDDTSGANVLTF
TRBJ2-5	-	TRBV30	-	TGTGCCTGGAGTGTAGGATCGGACTTCCAAGAGACCCAGTACTTC	CAWSVGSDFQETQYF
TRBJ1-6	TRBD1	TRBV9	-	TGTGCCAGCAGCGCCAGACAGGGCGCATTCCATAATTCACCCCTCCACTTT	CASSARQGAFHNSPLHF
TRBJ2-2	-	TRBV3-1/TRBV3-2	-	TGTGCCAGCAGCCCGTTCGCCGAGACCGCGAACACCGGGGAGCTGTTTTTT	CASSPFAETANTGELFF
TRBJ2-1	-	TRBV5-1	-	TGCGCCAGCAGCTTGGGAGAAGGGTACAATGAGCAGTTCTTC	CASSLGEGYNEQFF
TRBJ1-2	-	TRBV2	few	TGTGCCAGCAGTCCCCTTTCCGGGACCTATGGCTACACCTTC	CASSPLSGTYGYTF
TRBJ1-5	TRBD1	TRBV10-2	few	TGCGCCAGCGGGGGGTTGGACAGGGCAAATCAGCCCCAGCATTTT	CASGGLDRANQPQHF
TRBJ2-5	TRBD2	TRBV30	-	TGTGCCTGGGCCGGGACTAGCGGGTTTGGACAAGAGACCCAGTACTTC	CAWAGTSGFGQETQYF
TRBJ1-1	-	TRBV5-4	-	TGTGCCAGCAGCTTGGGAGGACCCCAGAACACTGAAGCTTTCTTT	CASSLGGPQNTEAFF
TRBJ2-7	TRBD1	TRBV18	-	TGTGCCAGCTCACCACCGGGACAGGGCTCCTACGAGCAGTACTTC	CASSPPGQGSYEQYF